The source of this T cell receptor beta chain is a study of cytomegalovirus exposure and HLA in healthy donors. General observations from the study: It was found in a later analysis that first-cohort TCR clusters tended to co-occur in the roughly 120 validation repertoires. In vitro work confirmed that three CMV-associated chains recognize CMV antigens. The study recorded 150 to 200 TCR beta chains that were cytomegalovirus-associated. Reportedly, diagnosis of cytomegalovirus status by the classifier showed high specificity and sensitivity.

The CDR3 length is 14 residues. Trimming left V 3 bases short and J 4 bases short, with 10 bases between. Germline assignment: CDR1 SGHAT and CDR2 FQDESV (reference sequence). Sequenced by immunoSEQ multiplex PCR; TCRdb stores in-frame clones only, minus some. Among some 200,000 clones, about 89% were seen once, and the ten largest hold roughly 7%. As concerns this clone: What it binds is unknown.

The source is a man in his thirties or forties in good health and CMV-seropositive. Sequenced sample: PBMCs. The rearrangement joins TRBV11-1 to TRBJ2-1, with a possible D match to TRBD2 (5 bases). CDR3 loop: CASSFGGVYNEQFF. Written as DNA, the CDR3 is TGTGCCAGCAGCTTTGGAGGCGTTTACAATGAGCAGTTCTTC.